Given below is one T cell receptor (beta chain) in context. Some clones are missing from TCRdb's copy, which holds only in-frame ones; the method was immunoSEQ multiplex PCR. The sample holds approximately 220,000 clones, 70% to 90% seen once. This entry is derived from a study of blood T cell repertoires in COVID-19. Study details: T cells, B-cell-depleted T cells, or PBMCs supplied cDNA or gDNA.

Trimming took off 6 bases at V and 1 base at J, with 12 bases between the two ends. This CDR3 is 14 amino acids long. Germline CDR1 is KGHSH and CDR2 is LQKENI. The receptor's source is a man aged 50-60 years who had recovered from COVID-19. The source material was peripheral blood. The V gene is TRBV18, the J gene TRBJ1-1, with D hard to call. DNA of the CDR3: TGTGCCAGCTCCGTCGGCGAGGGGAACACTGAAGCTTTCTTT. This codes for CASSVGEGNTEAFF.